This T cell receptor beta chain was obtained from a study of monozygotic twins with inflammatory bowel disease. TCRdb reanalyzed the 5' RACE reads, giving one entry per CDR3 protein sequence and no DNA. The sample has about 200,000 distinct CDR3 sequences. Comment on this clonotype: The antigen remains unidentified.

This CDR3 contains 14 residues. Germline CDR1 SGHTA, CDR2 FQGNSA. The study's findings and limits: T cell subtypes were not distinguishable in this analysis.

The origin of this receptor is a human donor with ulcerative colitis or Crohn's disease, or a healthy co-twin of an affected twin (not recorded which). Sequenced sample: blood. The J gene is TRBJ1-4, the V gene TRBV7-2; the TCRdb D gene call, TRBD1, has no DNA to confirm it. This chain's CDR3 is CASSVGRGDEKLFF.